This passage covers 17 T cell receptor beta chains from one sample sequenced in a study of cytomegalovirus exposure and HLA in healthy donors (dated by TCRdb to 2017 to 2019). Library preparation employed the immunoSEQ multiplex PCR assay. The multiplex PCR relied on a mix of 60 forward primers for TCR Vbeta segments and 13 reverse primers for TCR Jbeta segments. TCRdb holds this immuneACCESS table with in-frame rearrangements only. Some clones are missing; in checked studies, unresolved V genes explain under half, and the rest has no known cause. The sample includes 110,000 to 150,000 clones, with about three quarters observed a single time. Together, the top ten hold less than 2% of the sample. Sequencing used PBMCs. These receptors were obtained from a woman between 25 and 40 years old in good health and CMV-seronegative.

The chain recombines TRBV7-8 with TRBJ2-2; no definite D call. Germline CDR1 and CDR2: SGHVS and FQNEAQ. V was trimmed by 5 bases and J by 3 bases, leaving 13 bases between them. The CDR3 covers 15 residues. The CDR3 here is CASSSTELYTGELFF. CDR3 in DNA: TGTGCCAGCAGCAGTACAGAGTTGTACACCGGGGAGCTGTTTTTT.

DNA for the CDR3: TGTGCCAGCAGCGGGGACAGGGGTATGCGTAATTCACCCCTCCACTTT. Translation gives CASSGDRGMRNSPLHF. The chain uses TRBV5-6 and TRBJ1-6; 10 bases are shared with TRBD1. The V gene end was trimmed by 4 bases and the J gene end by 6 bases; junction bases not matched to a gene: 7. Germline CDR1 and CDR2: SGHDT and YYEEEE. CDR3 length equals 16 residues.

In this sample, this clone turned up a few times. V and J are TRBV2 and TRBJ1-1; no clear D. V was shortened by 5 bases and J by 5 bases, with 6 bases between the two germline ends. This CDR3 is built from 11 residues. In germline, CDR1 is SNHLY, CDR2 FYNNEI. CDR3: CASSLETEAFF. DNA for the CDR3: TGTGCCAGCAGTCTGGAGACTGAAGCTTTCTTT.

The chain couples TRBV20-1 to TRBJ2-7, with D possibly being TRBD1 (5 bases). The germline gives CDR1 DFQATT, CDR2 SNEGSKA (reference sequence). The CDR3 runs 11 residues. Trimming pared 6 bases from V and 3 bases from J, leaving 9 bases between. This CDR3 reads CSAQGNYEQYF. The CDR3 nucleotides are TGCAGTGCCCAGGGCAACTACGAGCAGTACTTC.

This rearrangement joins TRBV28 to TRBJ1-6, with D possibly TRBD1 on 5 matching bases. Germline values: CDR1 MDHEN, CDR2 SYDVKM. The CDR3 has 14 residues. Trimming shortened V by 6 bases and J by 2 bases, and 8 bases separated the two germline ends. The CDR3 loop is CASRWGAYNSPLHF. For the CDR3, the DNA is TGTGCCAGCAGGTGGGGGGCCTATAATTCACCCCTCCACTTT.

The CDR3 loop reads CASSPRPGQTGAYNEQFF. The CDR3 nucleotides read TGTGCCAGCTCACCACGCCCCGGTCAGACAGGGGCCTACAATGAGCAGTTCTTC. J is TRBJ2-1 and V is TRBV18, with TRBD1 matching over 8 bases. The length of the CDR3 is 18 residues. Germline CDR1 is KGHSH and CDR2 is LQKENI. With 1 base clipped from V and 2 bases from J, the junction kept 10 bases outside the gene matches.

This clone has at least ten counts. The chain joins TRBV28 to TRBJ2-1; 9 positions match TRBD2. With V trimmed by 6 bases and J by 5 bases, 8 bases remained unmatched. There are 15 residues in the CDR3. Germline values: CDR1 MDHEN, CDR2 SYDVKM. The CDR3 sequence is CASSPGGGGNNEQFF. CDR3 DNA: TGTGCCAGCAGCCCTGGCGGGGGGGGCAACAATGAGCAGTTCTTC. The whole variable domain, remainder taken from reference TRBV28 and TRBJ2-1, is DVKVTQSSRYLVKRTGEKVFLECVQDMDHENMFWYRQDPGLGLRLIYFSYDVKMKEKGDIPEGYSVSREKKERFSLILESASTNQTSMYLCASSPGGGGNNEQFFGPGTRLTVL.

The V gene is TRBV19, the J gene TRBJ1-2; weak D call: TRBD1 (6 bases). The germline CDR1 and CDR2 sequences are LNHDA and SQIVND (reference sequence). V was clipped by 5 bases and J by 5 bases, with 21 bases between them. The length of the CDR3 is 16 residues. The CDR3 DNA reads as TGTGCCAGTAGTGTATCACAGGAACAGGGAGAGTATGGCTACACCTTC. Protein sequence: CASSVSQEQGEYGYTF.

This clone was counted between two and nine times. This chain connects TRBV4-1 to TRBJ2-1, with D tentatively TRBD2 (5 bases). The germline V gene has CDR1 MGHRA and CDR2 YSYEKL. V shed 1 base and J shed 0 bases, with 10 bases lying between them. The CDR3 spans 16 residues. CDR3 sequence reads: CASSQVDLISYNEQFF. The CDR3 DNA is TGCGCCAGCAGCCAAGTGGACTTGATCTCCTACAATGAGCAGTTCTTC.

The rearrangement joins TRBV7-8 to TRBJ1-5; D ambiguous. Per the germline V gene, CDR1 is SGHVS and CDR2 is FQNEAQ. The CDR3 loop spans 17 amino acids. With 5 bases removed from V and 2 bases from J, the gap between germline ends came to 19 bases. In DNA form, the CDR3 reads TGTGCCAGCAGCGGGCGACACATACGAAGTGGCAATCAGCCCCAGCATTTT. Amino acid sequence: CASSGRHIRSGNQPQHF.

CDR3 nucleotide sequence: TGCGCCCTTGGCAACAGTAGCTCCTACGAGCAGTACTTC. Its protein product is CALGNSSSYEQYF. The rearrangement uses TRBV5-1 and TRBJ2-7; no definite D call. The CDR3 length is 13 residues. The V gene lost 10 bases and the J gene lost 0 bases, with 14 bases spanning the gap. The germline gives CDR1 SGHRS, CDR2 YFSETQ.

The chain carries TRBV15 and TRBJ2-7, with 9 bases fitting TRBD1. The CDR3 has 17 residues. In germline, CDR1 is LNHNV, CDR2 YYDKDF (reference sequence). The V segment lost 1 base and the J segment 3 bases; nucleotides outside the gene matches: 10. The CDR3 here is CATSRVGLGTGIYEQYF. CDR3 bases: TGTGCCACCAGCAGAGTTGGACTCGGGACAGGGATCTACGAGCAGTACTTC.

V is TRBV6-5 and J is TRBJ2-7; the D is unclear. The CDR3 extends over 13 amino acids. Trimming took off 5 bases at V and 3 bases at J, with 11 bases between the two ends. Germline V gene lookup returns CDR1 MNHEY and CDR2 SVGAGI. CDR3 bases: TGTGCCAGCAGTGATGAACCGAGCTACGAGCAGTACTTC. It specifies CASSDEPSYEQYF.

V is TRBV27 and J is TRBJ1-2; weak D call: TRBD1 (5 bases). Germline CDR1 reads MNHEY; CDR2 reads SMNVEV (reference sequence). The germline V and J ends were trimmed by 2 bases and 7 bases, with 11 bases remaining between them. The length of the CDR3 is 13 residues. Here the CDR3 DNA reads TGTGCCAGCAGTTTACAGGGAAGTTCTGGCTACACCTTC. Translated: CASSLQGSSGYTF.

Only a few counts were recorded for this clone. V and J are TRBV4-1 and TRBJ1-1; a possible D gene is TRBD1 (5 bases). Germline CDR1 and CDR2: MGHRA and YSYEKL. This CDR3 spans 15 amino acids. V was trimmed by 4 bases and J by 3 bases, leaving 15 bases between them. The CDR3 nucleotides read TGCGCCAGCAGCCCCCTGGAAGGGGCGGACACTGAAGCTTTCTTT. Translated: CASSPLEGADTEAFF.

This chain uses TRBV7-3 with TRBJ2-3, with a possible D match to TRBD2 (5 bases). There are 14 residues in the CDR3. V was pared by 5 bases and J by 5 bases, with 14 bases between. CDR1 is SGHTA and CDR2 is FQGTGA in the germline V gene. In nucleotides, the CDR3 is TGTGCCAGCAGCCTCCGGCCGGGGAGAGATACGCAGTATTTT. Translated, it gives CASSLRPGRDTQYF.

The chain couples TRBV6-1 to TRBJ2-7, with a possible D match to TRBD1 (5 bases). CDR3 length: 12 amino acids. The V gene's germline CDR1 is MNHNS and CDR2 SASEGT. V was shortened by 3 bases and J by 6 bases, with 9 bases between the two germline ends. The CDR3 region has the DNA TGTGCCAGCAGTGAGACAGTCATCGAGCAGTACTTC. Translated, it gives CASSETVIEQYF.